This record concerns one T cell receptor beta chain sequence. The antigen is unknown. The entry originates in a study of OX40 agonist ivuxolimab in advanced cancers. Looking at the study overall: Patients were treated with ivuxolimab, an agonistic anti-OX40 (CD134) antibody. Partial responses occurred in Three dose-escalation patients, one with hepatocellular carcinoma and two with cutaneous melanoma. Study conclusions and caveats: Average numbers of expanded clones were greater in CD8+ T cells than in CD4+.

Generated by immunoSEQ multiplex PCR, the TCRdb table keeps only in-frame clones and is missing some. The sample yields around 70,000 clones, roughly four fifths seen once. CDR3 size: 17 residues. V was clipped by 3 bases and J by 2 bases, with 14 bases between them. The germline V gene has CDR1 LNHDA and CDR2 SQIVND (reference sequence). The sample here was CD4+ or CD8+ T cells sorted from blood, taken in a trial of the OX40 agonist ivuxolimab. The clonotype comes from an adult with an advanced solid tumor such as melanoma, head and neck, liver or kidney cancer. V and J are TRBV19 and TRBJ2-6; D uncertain. This CDR3 is CASSMRVQSTGANVLTF. CDR3 DNA sequence: TGTGCCAGTAGTATGCGAGTCCAAAGTACTGGGGCCAACGTCCTGACTTTC.